Ten or more counts support the clone carrying this T cell receptor (beta chain). Via MiXCR, TCRdb re-called the 5' RACE reads, giving one row per CDR3 protein. In the table there are under 80,000 distinct CDR3 sequences, around a tenth of which are singletons. The sample comes from a study of neurological immune-mediated disorders. Sequenced sample: PBMCs. This receptor was identified in a man aged 45-65 years in good health.

In nucleotides, the CDR3 is TGTGCCAGCAATTCGGACCAAGAGACCCAGTACTTC. Encoded protein: CASNSDQETQYF. The gene calls are TRBV2 and TRBJ2-5; D unclear. Trimming took off 7 bases at V and 0 bases at J, with 6 bases between the two ends. This CDR3 region has 12 residues. Per the germline V gene, CDR1 is SNHLY and CDR2 is FYNNEI.